The 26 T cell receptor beta chains below all came from one sample that was sequenced in a study of shared clonotypes between healthy human individuals. Using immunoSEQ multiplex PCR, the repertoire was profiled, and TCRdb retains in-frame clones only, with some absent. Of roughly 2,500,000 clones detected, 80% to 95% appear once; the ten largest clones hold roughly 0.36%. The specimen was naive CD4+ T cells from PBMCs. Subset meaning: CD45RA+ positively selected. The source of these receptors is a man younger than 30 in good health. Some clones in this sample may be carry-over from other donors' samples.

The chain couples TRBV10-3 to TRBJ2-7; possibly TRBD1 for D (6 bases). CDR1 is ENHRY, CDR2 SYGVKD, per germline. Between the trimmed V and J ends, which lost 0 bases and 0 bases, there was a span of 15 bases. The length of the CDR3 is 17 residues. DNA for the CDR3: TGTGCCATCAGTGAGTCGGGGGCGGGCACGTACTCCTACGAGCAGTACTTC. This codes for CAISESGAGTYSYEQYF.

Only one count was recorded for this clone. The V call is TRBV7-2, the J call TRBJ2-7; D may be TRBD2 (6 bases). Germline V gene data show CDR1 as SGHTA and CDR2 as FQGNSA. Trimming cost V 7 bases and J 0 bases, with 16 bases left between them. The CDR3 has 15 amino acids. The CDR3 loop is CASKFRAGTSYEQYF. The CDR3 region has the DNA TGTGCCAGCAAGTTTCGAGCGGGCACCTCCTACGAGCAGTACTTC.

The J gene is TRBJ1-2, the V gene TRBV5-1; D is perhaps TRBD1 (6 bases). Trimming stripped 3 bases from V and 7 bases from J, with 10 bases between. The CDR3 has 12 residues. Per germline, CDR1 SGHRS and CDR2 YFSETQ. This CDR3 reads CASSWGAGGYTF. In DNA, the CDR3 is TGCGCCAGCAGCTGGGGGGCCGGTGGCTACACCTTC.

This chain uses TRBV11-2 with TRBJ1-1; D gene uncertain. The CDR3 runs to 13 residues. V lost 0 bases and J 4 bases, leaving 6 bases between the germline ends. Germline loops: CDR1 SGHAT, CDR2 FQNNGV. CDR3 region: CASSLDRSTEAFF. The CDR3, as DNA: TGTGCCAGCAGCTTAGATCGTAGCACTGAAGCTTTCTTT. The variable domain in full, with the rest retrieved from reference TRBV11-2 and TRBJ1-1, is EAGVAQSPRYKIIEKRQSVAFWCNPISGHATLYWYQQILGQGPKLLIQFQNNGVVDDSQLPKDRFSAERLKGVDSTLKIQPAKLEDSAVYLCASSLDRSTEAFFGQGTRLTVV.

The chain has TRBV6-6 and TRBJ1-1; TRBD1 is a possible D gene (6 bases). The germline V gene encodes CDR1 MNHNY and CDR2 SVGAGI (reference sequence). The length of the CDR3 is 16 residues. Deletions cut 5 bases from V and 5 bases from J, with 21 bases between. CDR3 coding DNA: TGTGCCAGCAGTCCACGACAGGCGGACGCGTGGACTGAAGCTTTCTTT. This codes for CASSPRQADAWTEAFF.

The chain carries TRBV7-2 and TRBJ1-2, with D perhaps matching TRBD1 (5 bases). Germline values: CDR1 SGHTA, CDR2 FQGNSA. V lost 1 base to trimming and J lost 2 bases, with 11 bases between them. This CDR3 is 15 amino acids long. The CDR3 DNA reads as TGTGCCAGCAGCTTAGATGGGGGACCGAACTATGGCTACACCTTC. Translated, it gives CASSLDGGPNYGYTF.

This chain connects TRBV6-5 to TRBJ2-7, with TRBD2 matching over 8 bases. CDR3 size: 15 residues. V shed 5 bases, J shed 7 bases, and the junction held 13 bases outside the gene matches. The germline gives CDR1 MNHEY, CDR2 SVGAGI. The chain's CDR3 is CASSRRTSGSGEQYF. In DNA, the CDR3 is TGTGCCAGCAGTCGGCGCACTAGCGGTTCTGGTGAGCAGTACTTC.

The chain joins TRBV6-1 to TRBJ2-5; no reliable D call. This CDR3 is built from 13 residues. Germline assignment: CDR1 MNHNS and CDR2 SASEGT. Trimming stripped 5 bases from V and 5 bases from J, with 12 bases between. Written as DNA, the CDR3 is TGTGCCAGCAGTTGGCCAGTGGGGGAGACCCAGTACTTC. Translating it yields CASSWPVGETQYF.

This sequence joins TRBV15 and TRBJ1-2; D not resolved. The V and J ends lost 5 bases and 4 bases respectively, with 20 bases between them. Germline lookup yields CDR1 LNHNV and CDR2 YYDKDF (reference sequence). The CDR3 has 16 amino acids. As DNA, the CDR3 is TGTGCCACCAGCTCAAACTTAGAGGGCCGCGGCTATGGCTACACCTTC. Encoded protein: CATSSNLEGRGYGYTF.

Only one count was recorded for this clone. V and J are TRBV7-2 and TRBJ2-5; TRBD1 matches at 11 bases. Germline assignment: CDR1 SGHTA and CDR2 FQGNSA. V lost 1 base, J lost 7 bases, and 5 bases stayed unmatched. CDR3 length: 15 amino acids. The CDR3 nucleotides read TGTGCCAGCAGCTTAGGTGCTGGGACAGGGGGGACCCAGTACTTC. This codes for CASSLGAGTGGTQYF. The variable domain in full, completed from reference TRBV7-2 and TRBJ2-5, reads GAGVSQSPSNKVTEKGKDVELRCDPISGHTALYWYRQSLGQGLEFLIYFQGNSAPDKSGLPSDRFSAERTGGSVSTLTIQRTQQEDSAVYLCASSLGAGTGGTQYFGPGTRLLVL.

V is TRBV19 and J is TRBJ2-1; 9 bases line up with TRBD1. The CDR3 length is 14 residues. V shed 7 bases, J shed 7 bases, and the junction held 8 bases outside the gene matches. Germline V gene data show CDR1 as LNHDA and CDR2 as SQIVND (reference sequence). The CDR3 DNA is TGTGCCAGTAATACAGGGGGCCGAAGGAATGAGCAGTTCTTC. This sequence encodes CASNTGGRRNEQFF.

This chain connects TRBV7-2 to TRBJ2-1, with D tentatively TRBD1 or TRBD2 (5 bases each). The V gene's germline CDR1 is SGHTA and CDR2 FQGNSA. The CDR3 runs to 16 residues. Trimming pared 0 bases from V and 9 bases from J, leaving 18 bases between. The CDR3 loop is CASSLALGGAGTEQFF. For the CDR3, the DNA is TGTGCCAGCAGCTTAGCGCTTGGTGGGGCAGGGACTGAGCAGTTCTTC.

This chain joins TRBV7-8 and TRBJ2-1; 7 bases are shared with TRBD1. The CDR3 is 15 amino acids. J was trimmed by 6 bases and V by 3 bases; bases with no gene match: 8. Per germline, CDR1 SGHVS and CDR2 FQNEAQ. CDR3 in amino acids: CASSFGQVTANEQFF. CDR3 DNA sequence: TGTGCCAGCAGCTTCGGACAGGTAACCGCCAATGAGCAGTTCTTC.

The chain has TRBV7-8 and TRBJ2-1; D unclear. Germline V gene data show CDR1 as SGHVS and CDR2 as FQNEAQ. The CDR3 contains 14 residues. V was clipped by 1 base and J by 14 bases, with 18 bases between them. The CDR3 sequence is CASSLESWTKEKFF. CDR3 in DNA: TGTGCCAGCAGCTTAGAGAGTTGGACCAAAGAAAAGTTCTTC. The full variable domain, in which reference TRBV7-8 and TRBJ2-1 provide the parts outside the CDR3, is GAGVSQSPRYKVAKRGQDVALRCDPISGHVSLFWYQQALGQGPEFLTYFQNEAQLDKSGLPSDRFFAERPEGSVSTLKIQRTQQEDSAVYLCASSLESWTKEKFFGPGTRLTVL.

The V and J genes are TRBV10-2 and TRBJ2-5, with 11 bases matching TRBD2. Germline loops: CDR1 WSHSY, CDR2 SAAADI. This CDR3 contains 19 residues. V dropped 6 bases and J dropped 2; count of bases not matched to a gene: 17. The CDR3 sequence is CASRGQIRAGTSGQETQYF. The CDR3 DNA reads as TGCGCCAGCAGAGGACAAATACGAGCAGGGACTAGCGGTCAAGAGACCCAGTACTTC.

This chain connects TRBV5-1 to TRBJ2-1; maybe TRBD2 (6 bases). CDR1 and CDR2 (germline): SGHRS, YFSETQ. The CDR3 is 15 amino acids. The ends were cut back, 4 bases at V and 4 bases at J, with 15 bases in the middle. Here the CDR3 DNA reads TGCGCCAGCAGCGCCATTGCGGGGAGTTACAATGAGCAGTTCTTC. Translating gives CASSAIAGSYNEQFF. Using reference TRBV5-1 and TRBJ2-1 for the parts outside the CDR3, the full variable domain is KAGVTQTPRYLIKTRGQQVTLSCSPISGHRSVSWYQQTPGQGLQFLFEYFSETQRNKGNFPGRFSGRQFSNSRSEMNVSTLELGDSALYLCASSAIAGSYNEQFFGPGTRLTVL.

The rearrangement links TRBV2 to TRBJ1-6; D may be TRBD1 (5 bases). Germline V gene lookup returns CDR1 SNHLY and CDR2 FYNNEI. V was pared by 2 bases and J by 6 bases, with 14 bases between. The CDR3 contains 16 residues. The CDR3 DNA is TGTGCCAGCAGTGAAATCTCGGGGCGACCTAATTCACCCCTCCACTTT. Translated: CASSEISGRPNSPLHF.

The rearrangement uses TRBV7-9 and TRBJ2-3; no firm D call. The length of the CDR3 is 13 residues. Trimming took 3 bases from V and 7 from J, leaving 11 bases between them. Germline assignment: CDR1 SEHNR and CDR2 FQNEAQ (reference sequence). The CDR3 protein is CASSFSRVNTQYF. CDR3 coding DNA: TGTGCCAGCAGCTTCTCGCGAGTAAATACGCAGTATTTT.

In the case of this clone: The same CDR3 also results from other DNA sequences found in this sample. This chain connects TRBV28 to TRBJ1-3; D gene ambiguous. The V and J ends lost 1 base and 5 bases respectively, with 6 bases between them. CDR3 length: 13 amino acids. CDR1 and CDR2 from the germline V gene are MDHEN and SYDVKM. This CDR3 reads CASSLSSRNTIYF. The CDR3 coding sequence is TGTGCCAGCAGTTTATCCTCGAGAAACACCATATATTTT. Full variable domain (rest looked up from reference TRBV28 and TRBJ1-3): DVKVTQSSRYLVKRTGEKVFLECVQDMDHENMFWYRQDPGLGLRLIYFSYDVKMKEKGDIPEGYSVSREKKERFSLILESASTNQTSMYLCASSLSSRNTIYFGEGSWLTVV.

CDR3: CASSPYGANQETQYF. As DNA, the CDR3 is TGTGCCAGCTCGCCGTACGGGGCGAACCAAGAGACCCAGTACTTC. The chain employs TRBV18 and TRBJ2-5; D possibly uses TRBD1 or TRBD2 (5 bases each). This CDR3 region has 15 residues. The V end lost 6 bases, the J end lost 0 bases, and 14 bases lay between the germline ends. Germline V gives CDR1 KGHSH, CDR2 LQKENI.

The chain combines TRBV28 with TRBJ2-7; TRBD2 is a possible D gene (5 bases). V lost 7 bases to trimming and J lost 6 bases, with 10 bases between them. Germline V gene lookup returns CDR1 MDHEN and CDR2 SYDVKM. The CDR3 extends over 11 amino acids. CDR3 sequence: CASTGLREQYF. The CDR3 region has the DNA TGTGCCAGCACGGGGTTGCGCGAGCAGTACTTC.

The V gene is TRBV6-1, the J gene TRBJ1-2; unclear D gene. Germline CDR1 is MNHNS and CDR2 is SASEGT. The CDR3 consists of 13 residues. Trimming removed 8 bases from V and 7 bases from J, with 17 bases in between. In DNA, the CDR3 is TGTGCCAGCGGGGTCGGAGTTCGACGTGGCTACACCTTC. This encodes CASGVGVRRGYTF.

The chain employs TRBV27 and TRBJ2-3; TRBD2 aligns across 10 bases. Germline V CDR1 and CDR2: MNHEY, SMNVEV (reference sequence). The CDR3 contains 17 residues. J was trimmed by 2 bases and V by 7 bases; bases with no gene match: 12. DNA of the CDR3: TGTGCCAGCATCGGACGCCGAGCGGGAGGGTTCACAGATACGCAGTATTTT. This codes for CASIGRRAGGFTDTQYF.

The V gene is TRBV5-1, the J gene TRBJ2-1; 11 nucleotides line up with TRBD2. The J segment lost 8 bases and the V segment lost 0 bases, leaving 13 bases of the junction unmatched. Germline CDR1 and CDR2: SGHRS and YFSETQ. This CDR3 is 18 amino acids long. The DNA for the CDR3 is TGCGCCAGCAGCTTGGCCATAATAACTAGCGGGAGTCTGGATGAGCAGTTCTTC. Protein sequence: CASSLAIITSGSLDEQFF.

The chain has TRBV30 and TRBJ1-1; 8 bases are shared with TRBD1. The CDR3 contains 13 residues. The germline V gene encodes CDR1 GTSNPN and CDR2 SVGIG (reference sequence). Losses at the gene ends were 5 bases for V and 3 bases for J; bases not matched to a gene: 5. CDR3 DNA sequence: TGTGCCTGGGGGACAGGCTGGGACACTGAAGCTTTCTTT. Amino acid sequence: CAWGTGWDTEAFF. Variable domain in full (rest from reference TRBV30 and TRBJ1-1): SQTIHQWPATLVQPVGSPLSLECTVEGTSNPNLYWYRQAAGRGLQLLFYSVGIGQISSEVPQNLSASRPQDRQFILSSKKLLLSDSGFYLCAWGTGWDTEAFFGQGTRLTVV.

V gene TRBV30 combines with J gene TRBJ2-2; TRBD2 matches 7 bases. Germline values: CDR1 GTSNPN, CDR2 SVGIG (reference sequence). The J segment lost 5 bases and the V segment lost 3 bases, leaving 3 bases of the junction unmatched. CDR3 size: 13 residues. The CDR3 nucleotides read TGTGCCTGGAGGTTCGGGGGGACCGGGGAGCTGTTTTTT. Its translation is CAWRFGGTGELFF.